The T cell receptor (beta chain) under discussion was sequenced for a study of T cell responses to AZD1222 COVID-19 vaccine. CDR1 LNHDA and CDR2 SQIVND come from the germline V gene (reference sequence). The CDR3 is 17 residues long. Trimming took 6 bases from V and 8 from J, leaving 23 bases between them. Clones were read by immunoSEQ multiplex PCR, and TCRdb kept only the in-frame ones, dropping some. The sample lists about 130,000 clones; approximately 90% were seen once. This chain links TRBV19 with TRBJ1-6; maybe TRBD1 (6 bases). The specimen comprised peripheral blood, sampled on day 0 of AZD1222 vaccination. The source of this sequence is an adult in good health. The CDR3: CASSPRRGAIVDSPLHF. The DNA of the CDR3 is TGTGCCAGTAGCCCCCGGAGGGGGGCGATCGTTGATTCACCCCTCCACTTT.